The 8 T cell receptor beta chains presented below share a single source sample, sequenced in a study of T cell responses to AZD1222 COVID-19 vaccine. Measured with immunoSEQ multiplex PCR; TCRdb has only the in-frame clones, and not every one. The table has some 140,000 clones, 70% to 90% seen once. Source: peripheral blood, taken on day 0 of AZD1222 vaccination. The receptors were gathered from an adult in good health.

The chain links TRBV6-5 to TRBJ1-2, with TRBD1 as a possible D gene (5 bases). Looked up from germline, CDR1 is MNHEY and CDR2 is SVGAGI. This CDR3 comprises 12 residues. V was pared by 6 bases and J by 8 bases, with 13 bases between. The CDR3 DNA reads as TGTGCCAGCAGCGGAGGGGCGGGAGGCTACACCTTC. This sequence encodes CASSGGAGGYTF.

The rearrangement joins TRBV29-1 to TRBJ1-3; tentative D call: TRBD1 (5 bases). The germline CDR1 and CDR2 sequences are SQVTM and ANQGSEA. With 6 bases removed from V and 2 bases from J, the gap between germline ends came to 11 bases. There are 13 residues in the CDR3. CDR3 sequence reads: CSVAGTPGNTIYF. In DNA form, the CDR3 reads TGCAGCGTCGCCGGGACCCCTGGAAACACCATATATTTT. The full variable domain, with the rest looked up from reference TRBV29-1 and TRBJ1-3, is SAVISQKPSRDICQRGTSLTIQCQVDSQVTMMFWYRQQPGQSLTLIATANQGSEATYESGFVIDKFPISRPNLTFSTLTVSNMSPEDSSIYLCSVAGTPGNTIYFGEGSWLTVV.

The gene calls are TRBV19 and TRBJ1-5, with TRBD1 matching over 7 bases. The CDR3 is 13 residues long. The V and J ends lost 4 bases and 7 bases, in that order; junction bases with no gene match: 4. Looked up from germline, CDR1 is LNHDA and CDR2 is SQIVND (reference sequence). The CDR3 bases are TGTGCCAGTAGTACTACAGGGGTCCAGCCCCAGCATTTT. Amino acids: CASSTTGVQPQHF.

In nucleotides, the CDR3 is TGTGCCAGCAGTGAAAAGACAGGGTCAAGCGAAAAACTGTTTTTT. This codes for CASSEKTGSSEKLFF. This chain uses TRBV2 with TRBJ1-4; 7 bases match TRBD1. The CDR3 sequence is 15 residues long. CDR1 SNHLY and CDR2 FYNNEI come from the germline V gene. V dropped 2 bases and J dropped 8; count of bases not matched to a gene: 8.

This chain joins TRBV11-2 and TRBJ2-7; possible D gene TRBD2, 6 bases. The CDR3 consists of 13 residues. Germline CDR1 reads SGHAT; CDR2 reads FQNNGV. The ends were cut back, 5 bases at V and 0 bases at J, with 8 bases in the middle. Written as DNA, the CDR3 is TGTGCCAGCAGCCGCGGGGTCTCCTACGAGCAGTACTTC. It codes for CASSRGVSYEQYF. Filled out from reference TRBV11-2 and TRBJ2-7, the complete variable domain reads EAGVAQSPRYKIIEKRQSVAFWCNPISGHATLYWYQQILGQGPKLLIQFQNNGVVDDSQLPKDRFSAERLKGVDSTLKIQPAKLEDSAVYLCASSRGVSYEQYFGPGTRLTVT.

This clone was counted a single time. A junction end diverges from the germline sequence, so it may reflect a read error. The chain combines TRBV7-9 with TRBJ1-2; D is undetermined. CDR3 length: 14 amino acids. The germline V gene encodes CDR1 SEHNR and CDR2 FQNEAQ (reference sequence). CDR3 loop: CASSLLVGIASRLF. In DNA form, the CDR3 reads TGTGCCAGCAGCTTATTGGTCGGTATCGCGTCGCGACTCTTC.

The genes are TRBV9 and TRBJ1-1; D is undetermined. The CDR3 loop spans 13 amino acids. The V end was cut by 0 bases, the J end by 1 base, with 4 bases between. Germline loops: CDR1 SGDLS, CDR2 YYNGEE. The CDR3 DNA sequence: TGTGCCAGCAGCGTAGCGCCGAACACTGAAGCTTTCTTT. Protein: CASSVAPNTEAFF.

The chain uses TRBV5-6 and TRBJ1-1; D is unresolved. The germline V gene encodes CDR1 SGHDT and CDR2 YYEEEE. CDR3 length: 13 amino acids. Trimming shortened V by 1 base and J by 5 bases, and 9 bases separated the two germline ends. DNA of the CDR3: TGTGCCAGCAGCTTGTGGGTTTTAACTGAAGCTTTCTTT. It codes for CASSLWVLTEAFF.